This T cell receptor beta chain was identified during a study of vaccination effects on CD4 cells after COVID-19. Study overall: As their vaccination, participants received two doses of either BNT162b2 or mRNA-1273. General study points: There was only 1 of 255 vaccine-induced clones in healthy vaccinees that cross-reacted with common cold coronaviruses. There were few convalescent patients in the study and no early post-infection timepoints.

Antigen-specific CD4+ T cells were first expanded with viral peptide pools by the ViraFEST assay and only then sequenced. It was after more than nine days of culture that CD4+ T cells were isolated. Both day 3 and day 7 saw half the medium replaced with IL-2 medium. Worth noting for this clone: Its antigen is unknown.

Generated by immunoSEQ multiplex PCR, the TCRdb table keeps only in-frame clones and is missing some. The data contain more than 50,000 clones, roughly 79% of them singletons. The CDR3 covers 12 residues. V dropped 3 bases and J dropped 8 bases, with 11 bases sitting between them. The germline V gene has CDR1 SGHDT and CDR2 YYEEEE. The input for sequencing was CD4+ T cells from PBMCs cultured with HCoV-229E spike peptides, taken before COVID-19 vaccination. The receptor was isolated from a human donor who received a COVID-19 vaccine. The chain uses TRBV5-6 and TRBJ1-2; D is uncertain. CDR3 nucleotides: TGTGCCAGCAGCTCTGTGGGTCGAGGCTACACCTTC. Residues: CASSSVGRGYTF.